A single sample is the source of the 13 T cell receptor beta chains below, sequenced in a study of blood T cell repertoires in COVID-19. Libraries were prepared by immunoSEQ multiplex PCR; TCRdb keeps only in-frame clonotypes and omits some of them. The sample includes approximately 300,000 clones, about 90% of them seen just once. The sequenced sample was peripheral blood. The receptor set was obtained from a woman aged 25-40 years with COVID-19, enrolled during active disease.

This clone was counted once. The chain links TRBV5-1 to TRBJ2-6; tentatively, D is TRBD1 (6 bases). Trimming shortened V by 4 bases and J by 2 bases, and 13 bases separated the two germline ends. The germline CDR1 and CDR2 sequences are SGHRS and YFSETQ. This CDR3 is 16 amino acids long. The CDR3 loop is CASSTSHRAGANVLTF. The DNA for the CDR3 is TGCGCCAGCAGCACCTCTCACAGGGCTGGGGCCAACGTCCTGACTTTC.

V usage is TRBV7-3 and J usage is TRBJ2-2, with D unclear. With 5 bases removed from V and 0 bases from J, the gap between germline ends came to 10 bases. CDR1 and CDR2 from the germline V gene are SGHTA and FQGTGA. This CDR3 is built from 15 residues. In nucleotides, the CDR3 is TGTGCCAGCAGCCCTGCAGGCGCGAACACCGGGGAGCTGTTTTTT. Amino acid sequence: CASSPAGANTGELFF.

This clone was detected only once. The J gene is TRBJ2-1, the V gene TRBV6-2 or TRBV6-3, with 10 bases fitting TRBD1. V was pared by 6 bases and J by 4 bases, with 15 bases of the junction left unmatched. CDR1 MNHEY and CDR2 SVGEGT come from the germline V gene. The CDR3 is 18 residues long. The CDR3: CASSRPGQGLHYYNEQFF. DNA for the CDR3: TGTGCCAGCAGCCGACCGGGACAGGGGCTCCACTATTACAATGAGCAGTTCTTC.

The rearrangement uses TRBV15 and TRBJ1-2; 8 bases line up with TRBD1. With V trimmed by 2 bases and J by 7 bases, 9 bases remained unmatched. Germline CDR1 LNHNV, CDR2 YYDKDF (reference sequence). The CDR3 has 15 amino acids. The CDR3 spells CATSRPTSGGRGYTF. The CDR3, as DNA: TGTGCCACCAGCAGACCTACTTCAGGGGGCCGTGGCTACACCTTC.

The chain has TRBV10-3 and TRBJ2-2; no clear D gene. Per germline, CDR1 ENHRY and CDR2 SYGVKD. The ends were cut back, 6 bases at V and 4 bases at J, with 6 bases in the middle. The CDR3 is 12 amino acids. The CDR3 sequence is CAIRPSTGELFF. The CDR3, as DNA: TGTGCCATCAGACCTAGCACCGGGGAGCTGTTTTTT.

This chain connects TRBV2 to TRBJ2-2, with 10 positions matching TRBD2. J gave up 5 bases and V 6 bases, and 9 bases lay outside the gene matches. Germline V CDR1 and CDR2: SNHLY, FYNNEI. CDR3 length: 16 residues. The CDR3 region is CASSPRLAGATGELFF. In nucleotides, the CDR3 is TGTGCCAGCAGCCCGAGGCTAGCGGGAGCTACCGGGGAGCTGTTTTTT. The full variable domain, its missing parts supplied by reference TRBV2 and TRBJ2-2, is EPEVTQTPSHQVTQMGQEVILRCVPISNHLYFYWYRQILGQKVEFLVSFYNNEISEKSEIFDDQFSVERPDGSNFTLKIRSTKLEDSAMYFCASSPRLAGATGELFFGEGSRLTVL.

The chain joins TRBV5-1 to TRBJ2-3, with unresolved D. This CDR3 is built from 15 residues. Germline CDR1 reads SGHRS; CDR2 reads YFSETQ. Trimming cost V 0 bases and J 0 bases, with 8 bases left between them. CDR3 residues: CASSLDAVSTDTQYF. The CDR3, as DNA: TGCGCCAGCAGCTTGGATGCGGTTAGCACAGATACGCAGTATTTT.

The chain combines TRBV27 with TRBJ2-3; D possibly corresponds to TRBD1 (5 bases). V shed 3 bases and J shed 0 bases, with 7 bases lying between them. The CDR3 is made up of 14 amino acids. Germline-derived CDR1 and CDR2 are MNHEY and SMNVEV (reference sequence). The CDR3 loop reads CASSLWGSTDTQYF. CDR3 nucleotide sequence: TGTGCCAGCAGTTTGTGGGGCAGCACAGATACGCAGTATTTT.

V is TRBV30 and J is TRBJ2-2; 13 positions match TRBD2. With V trimmed by 3 bases and J by 7 bases, 5 bases remained unmatched. Germline CDR1 is GTSNPN and CDR2 is SVGIG (reference sequence). The CDR3 loop spans 15 amino acids. The CDR3 is CAWRRGLAGDGELFF. As DNA, the CDR3 is TGTGCCTGGAGACGAGGACTAGCGGGAGACGGGGAGCTGTTTTTT.

V and J are TRBV28 and TRBJ1-2, with D maybe TRBD1 (6 bases). Germline V lookup: CDR1 MDHEN, CDR2 SYDVKM. The CDR3 runs to 13 residues. V lost 3 bases and J lost 4, with 9 bases in between. The CDR3 bases are TGTGCCAGCAGTTTGAGGGGGGGCTATGGCTACACCTTC. Translation: CASSLRGGYGYTF.

This clone was picked up one time. The chain recombines TRBV15 with TRBJ2-1; a possible D gene is TRBD1 (5 bases). The CDR3 totals 17 residues. Trimming removed 0 bases from V and 5 bases from J, with 17 bases in between. The V gene's germline CDR1 is LNHNV and CDR2 YYDKDF (reference sequence). CDR3 nucleotides: TGTGCCACCAGCAGAGATCCTGTGCAGGGTCGTAACAATGAGCAGTTCTTC. It encodes CATSRDPVQGRNNEQFF.

CDR3: CAWSERLAVYTGELFF. The DNA of the CDR3 is TGTGCCTGGAGTGAAAGACTAGCAGTGTATACCGGGGAGCTGTTTTTT. The chain joins TRBV30 to TRBJ2-2, with TRBD2 matching 7 bases. J gave up 5 bases and V 1 base, and 10 bases lay outside the gene matches. Germline CDR1 GTSNPN, CDR2 SVGIG (reference sequence). There are 16 residues in the CDR3.

V and J are TRBV5-1 and TRBJ1-3, with a tentative D call TRBD1 (5 bases). Looked up from germline, CDR1 is SGHRS and CDR2 is YFSETQ. CDR3 size: 16 residues. Trimming took off 1 base at V and 2 bases at J, with 13 bases between the two ends. DNA of the CDR3: TGCGCCAGCAGCTTGATGCAGGGTACTGCTGGAAACACCATATATTTT. Translating it yields CASSLMQGTAGNTIYF.